Listed here are 16 T cell receptor beta chains from one sample, sequenced in a study of T cells after yellow fever vaccination. Via MiXCR, TCRdb re-called the 5' RACE reads, giving one row per CDR3 protein. The sample lists about 63,000 distinct CDR3 sequences, 7.4% occurring once. Specimen: CD8+ T cells sorted from PBMCs, collected 15 days after the yellow fever booster vaccination. The receptors originated from a man under 40 who received the YFV17D yellow fever vaccine.

As concerns this clonotype: This may stem from a read error, because a much larger clone lies one nucleotide away. The chain employs TRBV27 and TRBJ2-1, with a possible D match to TRBD2 (5 bases). Germline V gene sequence: CDR1 MNHEY, CDR2 SMNVEV (reference sequence). V gave up 8 bases and J gave up 3 bases, with 8 bases separating them. CDR3 length equals 12 residues. The CDR3 loop is CASEGGYNEQFF. The CDR3 DNA reads TGTGCCAGCGAGGGCGGCTACAATGAGCAGTTCTTC.

The table lists this clonotype with many counts. The chain combines TRBV30 with TRBJ2-1, with D perhaps matching TRBD2 (6 bases). The CDR3 is 14 residues long. Germline V lookup: CDR1 GTSNPN, CDR2 SVGIG (reference sequence). V gave up 5 bases and J gave up 3 bases, with 14 bases separating them. In DNA, the CDR3 is TGTGCCTGGTCTCGACTAGAGTTCTACAATGAGCAGTTCTTC. It translates to CAWSRLEFYNEQFF.

This clonotype was observed many times. The chain couples TRBV6-5 to TRBJ2-2, with no clear D. CDR1 is MNHEY, CDR2 SVGAGI, per germline. The CDR3 consists of 13 residues. Between the trimmed V and J ends, which lost 0 bases and 6 bases, there was a span of 5 bases. CDR3 in DNA: TGTGCCAGCAGTTACTCGACTCCCGGGGAGCTGTTTTTT. Protein product: CASSYSTPGELFF.

This clonotype was observed many times. The J gene is TRBJ2-3, the V gene TRBV20-1; TRBD2 matches at 10 bases. J was trimmed by 3 bases and V by 2 bases; bases with no gene match: 14. This CDR3 is built from 18 residues. The germline V gene has CDR1 DFQATT and CDR2 SNEGSKA (reference sequence). CDR3 amino acids: CSARSPLPSGSSTDTQYF. CDR3 bases: TGCAGTGCTAGATCGCCCCTCCCTAGCGGGAGCTCGACAGATACGCAGTATTTT.

This clonotype was detected ten times or more. The V call is TRBV7-6, the J call TRBJ2-3; 10 bases agree with TRBD2. The CDR3 is 14 amino acids. The V and J ends lost 6 bases and 3 bases, in that order; junction bases with no gene match: 3. Looked up from germline, CDR1 is SGHVS and CDR2 is FNYEAQ. CDR3 in DNA: TGTGCCAGCAGATCTAGCGGGAGAACAGATACGCAGTATTTT. Its translation is CASRSSGRTDTQYF.

This chain links TRBV7-2 with TRBJ2-7; TRBD2 aligns across 8 bases. V shed 2 bases and J 3 bases; nucleotides not matched to a gene: 12. Germline CDR1 SGHTA, CDR2 FQGNSA. CDR3 length equals 17 residues. CDR3 protein: CASSLRGGTRSNYEQYF. CDR3 DNA sequence: TGTGCCAGCAGCTTAAGGGGGGGGACTAGGAGTAACTACGAGCAGTACTTC.

The rearrangement links TRBV15 to TRBJ2-7, with D uncertain. Germline V gene sequence: CDR1 LNHNV, CDR2 YYDKDF (reference sequence). The CDR3 is made up of 17 amino acids. Trimming took 0 bases from V and 0 from J, leaving 15 bases between them. The CDR3 is CATSRESVSFNSYEQYF. For the CDR3, the DNA is TGTGCCACCAGCAGAGAATCGGTGAGCTTTAACTCCTACGAGCAGTACTTC.

In this sample, this clonotype turned up many times. A read error may account for a junction end that differs from germline. The chain employs TRBV7-7 and TRBJ2-1; D may be TRBD1 (6 bases). Per germline, CDR1 SSHAT and CDR2 FNYEAQ (reference sequence). CDR3 length: 15 amino acids. CDR3 in amino acids: CASSRTVTEVDEQFF. CDR3 in DNA: TGTGCTAGCAGCCGGACAGTTACTGAGGTAGATGAGCAGTTCTTC.

This clonotype was seen at least ten times. The rearrangement links TRBV5-1 to TRBJ2-7; TRBD1 or TRBD2 may be the D gene (5 bases each). The V and J ends lost 2 bases and 2 bases respectively, with 11 bases between them. This CDR3 contains 14 residues. Germline V gene lookup returns CDR1 SGHRS and CDR2 YFSETQ. This CDR3 reads CASSFGDDTYEQYF. CDR3 DNA sequence: TGCGCCAGCAGCTTCGGGGACGATACCTACGAGCAGTACTTC.

This clonotype was recorded at least ten times. The chain is built from TRBV28 and TRBJ1-5; maybe TRBD1 (5 bases). The CDR3 has 14 residues. V shed 5 bases and J shed 4 bases, with 12 bases lying between them. Germline CDR1 and CDR2: MDHEN and SYDVKM. The CDR3 nucleotides read TGTGCCAGCAGTCCTGGGACGGCTAATCAGCCCCAGCATTTT. It yields the protein CASSPGTANQPQHF.

This clonotype was seen at least ten times. The chain carries TRBV3-1 and TRBJ2-1; tentatively, D is TRBD2 (5 bases). From germline, CDR1 is LGHDT and CDR2 YNNKEL (reference sequence). This CDR3 has 15 residues. V was cut by 1 base and J by 0 bases, with 7 bases left in between. DNA for the CDR3: TGTGCCAGCAGCCAAGGACTAAGCTCCTACAATGAGCAGTTCTTC. Amino acids: CASSQGLSSYNEQFF.

This clonotype was observed many times. The chain combines TRBV3-1 with TRBJ2-1; D might be TRBD2 (6 bases). The CDR3 length is 15 residues. Germline V gives CDR1 LGHDT, CDR2 YNNKEL (reference sequence). Trimming removed 0 bases at V and 1 base at J, with 7 bases between. Written as DNA, the CDR3 is TGTGCCAGCAGCCAAGATGCGGGATCCTACAATGAGCAGTTCTTC. As protein: CASSQDAGSYNEQFF.

This clonotype has ten or more counts. The gene calls are TRBV7-8 and TRBJ2-3; D might be TRBD2 (6 bases). Deletions cut 2 bases from V and 6 bases from J, with 24 bases between. The germline gives CDR1 SGHVS, CDR2 FQNEAQ. This CDR3 spans 18 amino acids. In DNA form, the CDR3 reads TGTGCCAGCAGCTTATCATCACTCGGCGGGGTTGGAATGGATACGCAGTATTTT. Translation: CASSLSSLGGVGMDTQYF. The full variable domain, rest sourced from reference TRBV7-8 and TRBJ2-3, is GAGVSQSPRYKVAKRGQDVALRCDPISGHVSLFWYQQALGQGPEFLTYFQNEAQLDKSGLPSDRFFAERPEGSVSTLKIQRTQQEDSAVYLCASSLSSLGGVGMDTQYFGPGTRLTVL.

With respect to this clonotype: A much bigger clone sits one base away, suggesting this may be a read error. This sequence joins TRBV5-1 and TRBJ1-1; 9 nucleotides agree with TRBD1. This CDR3 has 17 residues. CDR1 and CDR2 from the germline V gene are SGHRS and YFSETQ. CDR3 sequence reads: CASRLGIWGQGRAEAFF. Here the CDR3 DNA reads TGCGCCAGCCGCTTGGGAATTTGGGGACAGGGAAGGGCTGAAGCTTTCTTT.

This clonotype was picked up many times. The genes are TRBV9 and TRBJ2-1, with D unclear. Germline V CDR1 and CDR2: SGDLS, YYNGEE. The CDR3 consists of 15 residues. The V end was cut by 2 bases, the J end by 4 bases, with 13 bases between. The chain's CDR3 is CASSVGGNPYNEQFF. Here the CDR3 DNA reads TGTGCCAGCAGCGTGGGCGGAAACCCTTACAATGAGCAGTTCTTC.

This clonotype was seen ten or more times. This sequence joins TRBV27 and TRBJ2-1, with D hard to call. Germline CDR1 reads MNHEY; CDR2 reads SMNVEV (reference sequence). CDR3 size: 11 residues. Trimming pared 6 bases from V and 8 bases from J, leaving 8 bases between. The chain's CDR3 is CASSLGYEQFF. The CDR3 DNA reads TGTGCCAGCAGCTTGGGTTATGAGCAGTTCTTC.